This TCR beta chain was observed in a study of CD8 T cells in ankylosing spondylitis. Study-level findings and limits: Earlier literature documents some of the motif variants in reactive arthritis synovial fluid and blood. A TCR beta motif made of about 8 highly homologous variants seemed typical of ankylosing spondylitis blood.

There are 11 residues in the CDR3. The ends were cut back, 3 bases at V and 4 bases at J, with 1 base in the middle. The germline V gene encodes CDR1 SGHVS and CDR2 FQNEAQ. In this sample, this clonotype turned up many times. The antigen is unknown. Using its own MiXCR run on the 5' RACE reads, TCRdb lists one record per CDR3 protein. This sample has some 400,000 distinct CDR3 sequences, with around 24% found just once. The sample was blood, either unsorted or a sorted T cell fraction (not recorded which). The chain recombines TRBV7-8 with TRBJ2-1; D gene unclear. The sequence was collected from a male donor with ankylosing spondylitis. The CDR3 here is CASSFYNEQFF. In DNA, the CDR3 is TGTGCCAGCAGCTTTTACAATGAGCAGTTCTTC.